This T cell receptor beta chain emerged from a study of neurological immune-mediated disorders. Study outcomes and limitations: The highest TCR clonal expansion occurred in HTLV-1-associated myelopathy; multiple sclerosis fell below healthy controls.

Template-switch 5'RACE cDNA synthesis added a 10-nucleotide unique molecular identifier. Sequencing runs each generated in excess of 190 million TCR-beta sequences derived from 15-18 subjects. TCRdb redid the calling of the 5' RACE reads with MiXCR, one entry per CDR3 protein. This sample carries tens of thousands of distinct CDR3 sequences, roughly 6% of them seen once, and the ten largest clones take 0.55% to 0.6%. From germline, CDR1 is DFQATT and CDR2 SNEGSKA (reference sequence). The CDR3 runs to 18 residues. Trimming took 1 base from V and 8 from J; bases not matched to a gene: 15. This clonotype was recorded at least ten times. Its specificity is unknown. 950,000 to 1,000,000 sorted CD4+ or CD8+ T cells made each library.

The clonotype was recovered from a middle-aged woman in good health. This chain joins TRBV20-1 and TRBJ2-1; the match to TRBD2 covers 12 bases. Material for sequencing was CD4+ T cells from blood. CDR3 bases: TGCAGTGCTAGAGGACTAGCGGGAGCGGGGGTTAGGGGGTATGAGCAGTTCTTC. This translates into CSARGLAGAGVRGYEQFF.